This T cell receptor (beta chain) was documented in a study of vaccination effects on CD4 cells after COVID-19. Germline CDR1 reads SGHRS; CDR2 reads YFSETQ. Trimming shortened V by 3 bases and J by 3 bases, and 16 bases separated the two germline ends. The CDR3 consists of 15 residues. Comment on this clone: The antigen is unknown.

The table came from immunoSEQ multiplex PCR; TCRdb's copy has only in-frame clones and leaves some out. The data show about 58,000 clones, 60% to 85% seen once. CD4+ T cell isolation took place after approximately ten days of culture. Sequences were derived from CD4+ T cells from PBMCs cultured without peptide, sampled before COVID-19 vaccination. The clonotype comes from a human donor who received a COVID-19 vaccine. The chain links TRBV5-1 to TRBJ2-7, with TRBD2 as a possible D gene (7 bases). The CDR3 sequence: CASSWGPGGGYEQYV. For the CDR3, the DNA is TGCGCCAGCAGCTGGGGGCCGGGGGGAGGCTACGAGCAGTACGTC.